What follows describes a single T cell receptor beta chain. Its antigen remains unknown. Germline CDR1 is MNHEY and CDR2 is SMNVEV (reference sequence). This CDR3 is built from 14 residues. V shed 4 bases, J shed 6 bases, and the junction held 6 bases outside the gene matches. Profiling relied on immunoSEQ multiplex PCR, and the TCRdb table lists in-frame clones only, not all of them. The data contain almost 20,000 clones, approximately 85% of them seen just once; the ten biggest clones take up about a tenth. The sample belongs to a study of T cell therapy after organ transplantation. Time point noted: 4-8 weeks after completion of therapy.

This clonotype was obtained from a human patient who had received a solid organ transplant and had CMV disease. Part of the T cells may come from the graft donor. The rearrangement joins TRBV27 to TRBJ2-1, with TRBD2 matching 7 bases. Sequencing was performed on CD8+ T cells from blood, taken after autologous CMV-specific T cell therapy. CDR3 coding DNA: TGTGCCAGCAGTTACCGGGGACTACCCAATGAGCAGTTCTTC. It yields the protein CASSYRGLPNEQFF.